This T cell receptor beta chain was obtained from a study of CXCR3-negative and CXCR3-positive naive CD8 T cells. In the study overall: Cumulative TRB read yield was roughly 140 million, averaging about 1.5 +/- 0.3 million per library.

The CDR3 is 13 amino acids. Germline V gives CDR1 SEHNR, CDR2 FQNEAQ (reference sequence). Broader study findings: Naive CXCR3-positive cells had TRB CDR3s more hydrophobic than those of CXCR3-negative naive cells. Each naive subset displayed comparably high diversity, whereas memory CD8+ cells displayed much lower diversity.

Details on this clonotype: Its antigen is not known.

At around 300,000 cells each, triplicate sorts were carried out for each CD8+ T cell subset. Definition of naive CD8+ T cells rested on a CD45RO-CCR7+CD27+CD95- profile. UMI-labeled 5' RACE yielded the TRB cDNA libraries. Reanalyzing the 5' RACE reads, TCRdb keeps one entry per CDR3 protein, without DNA. This sample contains 120,000 to 150,000 distinct CDR3 sequences. The chain couples TRBV7-9 to TRBJ2-1; TCRdb gives TRBD2 as the D gene, but with no DNA this cannot be confirmed. The receptor comes from a human donor in good health. Some clones in this sample may be carry-over from other donors' samples. The sequenced material came from naive CXCR3+ CD8+ T cells from blood. Subset denoted: CD45RO-CCR7+CD27+CD95- naive CD8+ T cells expressing CXCR3 (TNR3+). The CDR3: CASSVGLVREQFF. The full variable domain, with the rest looked up from reference TRBV7-9 and TRBJ2-1, is DTGVSQNPRHKITKRGQNVTFRCDPISEHNRLYWYRQTLGQGPEFLTYFQNEAQLEKSRLLSDRFSAERPKGSFSTLEIQRTEQGDSAMYLCASSVGLVREQFFGPGTRLTVL.